A single sample is the source of the 19 T cell receptor beta chains below, sequenced in a study of blood T cell repertoires in COVID-19. Sequenced by immunoSEQ multiplex PCR; TCRdb stores in-frame clones only, minus some. The sample contains some 300,000 clones, approximately 86% of which appear only once. The sample taken for sequencing was peripheral blood. The receptors originated from a man younger than 30 with active or convalescent COVID-19.

The table lists this clone with a few counts. The V call is TRBV28, the J call TRBJ1-5; 7 bases are a match to TRBD1. Germline assignment: CDR1 MDHEN and CDR2 SYDVKM. V lost 3 bases to trimming and J lost 3 bases; unmatched junction nucleotides: 5. This CDR3 contains 15 residues. The CDR3 DNA sequence: TGTGCCAGCAGTTTCCTGACAGGGCACAATCAGCCCCAGCATTTT. Its protein is CASSFLTGHNQPQHF.

This clone was recorded once. This chain links TRBV9 with TRBJ2-3; no reliable D call. V lost 2 bases to trimming and J lost 6 bases, with 10 bases between them. Germline V CDR1 and CDR2: SGDLS, YYNGEE. The CDR3 has 13 residues. The DNA for the CDR3 is TGTGCCAGCAGCGTGGGCGTCGAGGATACGCAGTATTTT. It specifies CASSVGVEDTQYF.

The chain couples TRBV9 to TRBJ2-7, with TRBD1 identical over 7 bases. CDR3 length: 15 amino acids. Germline assignment: CDR1 SGDLS and CDR2 YYNGEE. Trimming cost V 0 bases and J 1 base; bases outside gene matches: 4. This CDR3 is CASSVGDSLSYEQYF. DNA of the CDR3: TGTGCCAGCAGCGTAGGGGACAGCCTTTCCTACGAGCAGTACTTC.

The V gene is TRBV5-8, the J gene TRBJ2-1, with D possibly TRBD2 on 5 matching bases. CDR1 and CDR2 from the germline V gene are SGHTS and YDEGEE. The CDR3 runs 15 residues. V was shortened by 0 bases and J by 2 bases, with 9 bases between the two germline ends. For the CDR3, the DNA is TGTGCCAGCAGCTTGGTTGAGCGGCCCTACAATGAGCAGTTCTTC. Its protein product is CASSLVERPYNEQFF.

The chain combines TRBV12-3 or TRBV12-4 with TRBJ1-1; no definite D call. This CDR3 has 11 amino acids. V lost 8 bases and J lost 1, with 5 bases in between. Here the CDR3 DNA reads TGTGCCAGCGGGCCGAACACTGAAGCTTTCTTT. The encoded protein is CASGPNTEAFF.

The rearrangement links TRBV18 to TRBJ1-2, with 8 bases lining up with TRBD1. Germline trimming cut 6 bases from V and 2 bases from J; bases unmatched to any gene: 11. The CDR3 extends over 16 amino acids. CDR1 is KGHSH, CDR2 LQKENI, per germline. The CDR3 loop reads CASSPEGQEANYGYTF. The CDR3 region has the DNA TGTGCCAGCTCTCCCGAGGGACAGGAAGCCAACTATGGCTACACCTTC.

This chain joins TRBV28 and TRBJ1-1, with a weak D call TRBD1 (5 bases). The length of the CDR3 is 15 residues. Germline V gene sequence: CDR1 MDHEN, CDR2 SYDVKM. Trimming removed 2 bases from V and 5 bases from J, with 15 bases in between. CDR3 amino acids: CASSLIALRGTEAFF. The CDR3 DNA follows: TGTGCCAGCAGTTTAATCGCCCTAAGGGGTACTGAAGCTTTCTTT.

This sequence joins TRBV5-1 and TRBJ1-4; TRBD1 is a possible D gene (6 bases). In germline, CDR1 is SGHRS, CDR2 YFSETQ. Trimming took 4 bases from V and 4 from J, leaving 17 bases between them. The CDR3 is 16 amino acids. CDR3 coding DNA: TGCGCCAGCAGCCCTGGGACAACCAGATATAATGAAAAACTGTTTTTT. Its protein is CASSPGTTRYNEKLFF.

The chain has TRBV28 and TRBJ1-5; no definite D call. Trimming pared 4 bases from V and 4 bases from J, leaving 11 bases between. Germline CDR1 and CDR2: MDHEN and SYDVKM. The CDR3 runs to 14 residues. The CDR3 coding sequence is TGTGCCAGCAGTTCCCGACCGCGGAATCAGCCCCAGCATTTT. Residues: CASSSRPRNQPQHF. The complete variable domain, with remaining parts taken from reference TRBV28 and TRBJ1-5, reads DVKVTQSSRYLVKRTGEKVFLECVQDMDHENMFWYRQDPGLGLRLIYFSYDVKMKEKGDIPEGYSVSREKKERFSLILESASTNQTSMYLCASSSRPRNQPQHFGDGTRLSIL.

This rearrangement joins TRBV7-2 to TRBJ1-6, with D unresolved. Between the trimmed V and J ends, which lost 5 bases and 6 bases, there was a span of 14 bases. This CDR3 spans 15 amino acids. Germline lookup yields CDR1 SGHTA and CDR2 FQGNSA. The CDR3 DNA follows: TGTGCCAGCAGCCTCACCTCGGGTATTAATTCACCCCTCCACTTT. Its protein is CASSLTSGINSPLHF.

A note on this clone: Within the sample, other DNA sequences also encode this same CDR3. The V gene is TRBV3-1 (or the pseudogene TRBV3-2), the J gene TRBJ2-3; 7 bases align to TRBD2. This CDR3 is built from 14 residues. The germline V gene encodes CDR1 LGHDT and CDR2 YNNKEL (reference sequence). Trimming at V came to 4 bases and at J to 1 base, leaving 2 bases not matched to a gene. The CDR3 DNA sequence: TGTGCCAGCAGCCTAAGCGGGGGCACAGATACGCAGTATTTT. Protein: CASSLSGGTDTQYF.

CDR3 sequence (DNA): TGTGCCAGCAGCCGGACTAGCGGGAGGGAAAATGAGCAGTTCTTC. Translation gives CASSRTSGRENEQFF. The chain uses TRBV5-5 and TRBJ2-1; 15 nucleotides agree with TRBD2. The trim removed 4 bases at V and 7 bases at J, leaving 3 bases unmatched. Looked up from germline, CDR1 is SGHKS and CDR2 is YYEKEE (reference sequence). The CDR3 loop spans 15 amino acids.

The V gene is TRBV12-5, the J gene TRBJ2-7; D possibly corresponds to TRBD1 (5 bases). The CDR3 is 14 amino acids. Deletions cut 2 bases from V and 2 bases from J, with 10 bases between. The V gene's germline CDR1 is LGHNT and CDR2 FRNRAP. CDR3 sequence: CASGLQGLTYEQYF. The CDR3 bases are TGTGCTAGTGGTTTGCAGGGTCTCACCTACGAGCAGTACTTC.

This rearrangement joins TRBV2 to TRBJ2-2, with D possibly matching TRBD1 (6 bases). Trimming shortened V by 4 bases and J by 0 bases, and 21 bases separated the two germline ends. The germline CDR1 and CDR2 sequences are SNHLY and FYNNEI. The CDR3 has 19 residues. The CDR3 DNA follows: TGTGCCAGCAGTGTAGTCGGGACAAACCATTTCCCGAACACCGGGGAGCTGTTTTTT. This encodes CASSVVGTNHFPNTGELFF.

The V and J genes are TRBV6-2 or TRBV6-3 and TRBJ1-2; no definite D call. With 6 bases removed from V and 4 bases from J, the gap between germline ends came to 12 bases. Germline lookup yields CDR1 MNHEY and CDR2 SVGEGT. The CDR3 runs to 13 residues. The CDR3 region is CASSDKRGYGYTF. CDR3 coding DNA: TGTGCCAGCAGCGACAAACGGGGCTATGGCTACACCTTC.

This clone was recorded once. The chain is built from TRBV7-9 and TRBJ2-3, with a weak D call TRBD1 (6 bases). The CDR3 extends over 14 amino acids. Germline-derived CDR1 and CDR2 are SEHNR and FQNEAQ (reference sequence). V lost 4 bases to trimming and J lost 2 bases, with 10 bases between them. The CDR3 DNA follows: TGTGCCAGCAGCTCAAGGGGGTTCACAGATACGCAGTATTTT. Its translation: CASSSRGFTDTQYF.

This clone is a singleton in its sample. The rearrangement links TRBV7-2 to TRBJ1-5; D is unresolved. The CDR3 covers 15 residues. V was cut by 4 bases and J by 2 bases, with 12 bases left in between. Germline CDR1 SGHTA, CDR2 FQGNSA. CDR3 nucleotide sequence: TGTGCCAGCAGCTCAAGATACGGGGGCAATCAGCCCCAGCATTTT. Protein: CASSSRYGGNQPQHF. The variable domain in full, completed from reference TRBV7-2 and TRBJ1-5, reads GAGVSQSPSNKVTEKGKDVELRCDPISGHTALYWYRQSLGQGLEFLIYFQGNSAPDKSGLPSDRFSAERTGGSVSTLTIQRTQQEDSAVYLCASSSRYGGNQPQHFGDGTRLSIL.

The V gene is TRBV4-2, the J gene TRBJ2-7, with D perhaps TRBD1 (6 bases). The CDR3 contains 12 residues. The V and J ends lost 5 bases and 5 bases respectively, with 10 bases between them. The germline gives CDR1 LGHNA, CDR2 YNFKEQ. CDR3 in amino acids: CASSLNRDEQYF. CDR3 in DNA: TGTGCCAGCAGCTTAAACAGGGACGAGCAGTACTTC.

V usage is TRBV5-1 and J usage is TRBJ1-2; the match to TRBD1 covers 8 bases. V lost 0 bases and J lost 6; bases outside the gene matches: 1. Germline CDR1 and CDR2: SGHRS and YFSETQ. This CDR3 comprises 13 residues. The CDR3 loop reads CASSLAGGNGYTF. In nucleotides, the CDR3 is TGCGCCAGCAGCTTGGCAGGGGGCAATGGCTACACCTTC.